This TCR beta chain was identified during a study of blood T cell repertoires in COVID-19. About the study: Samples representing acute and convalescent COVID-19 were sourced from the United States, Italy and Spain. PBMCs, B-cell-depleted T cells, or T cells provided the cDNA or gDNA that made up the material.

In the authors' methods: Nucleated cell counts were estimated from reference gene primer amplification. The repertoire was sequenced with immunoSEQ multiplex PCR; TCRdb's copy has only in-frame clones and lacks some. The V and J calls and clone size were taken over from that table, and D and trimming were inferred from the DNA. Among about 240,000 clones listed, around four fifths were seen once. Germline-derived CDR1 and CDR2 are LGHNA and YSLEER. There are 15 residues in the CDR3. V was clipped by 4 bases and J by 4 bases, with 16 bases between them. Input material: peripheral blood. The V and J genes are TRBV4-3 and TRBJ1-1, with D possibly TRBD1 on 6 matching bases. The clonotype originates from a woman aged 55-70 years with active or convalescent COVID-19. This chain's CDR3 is CASSLYRERGTEAFF. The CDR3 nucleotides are TGCGCCAGCAGCCTATACAGGGAGAGAGGCACTGAAGCTTTCTTT.